The 2 T cell receptor beta chains below all came from one sample that was sequenced in a study of CD8 T cells in Susac syndrome. The RNA, roughly 0.45 to 1 ug, was put through reverse transcription using random hexamers. TCRdb re-called the immunoSEQ multiplex PCR reads through MiXCR, storing one row per CDR3 protein. The table has 210,000 or so distinct CDR3 sequences, 92% seen once. Sequenced: CD8+ T cells from PBMCs. These receptors were collected from a human donor with multiple sclerosis.

The rearrangement joins TRBV25-1 to TRBJ2-3; perhaps D is TRBD1 or TRBD2 (6 bases each). V lost 8 bases to trimming and J lost 3 bases, with 15 bases between them. CDR1 MGHDK and CDR2 SYGVNS come from the germline V gene. There are 14 residues in the CDR3. This chain's CDR3 is CASGGPRGTDTQYF. The CDR3 region has the DNA TGTGCCAGCGGAGGGCCCAGGGGAACAGATACGCAGTATTTT.

The rearrangement links TRBV7-9 to TRBJ2-7; D gene uncertain. V gave up 2 bases and J gave up 4 bases, with 15 bases separating them. CDR1 and CDR2 (germline): SEHNR, FQNEAQ (reference sequence). This CDR3 has 15 amino acids. CDR3 nucleotides: TGTGCCAGCAGCTTAATTCCCGACAAAAAGTACGAGCAGTACTTC. Its protein is CASSLIPDKKYEQYF.